This T cell receptor beta chain derives from a study of shared clonotypes between healthy human individuals. This table comes from immunoSEQ multiplex PCR, and its TCRdb copy is limited to in-frame clones, with some not included. The repertoire holds around 1 million clones, with approximately 76% as singletons. This receptor was identified in a man between 18 and 29 years old in good health. Material for sequencing was memory CD4+ T cells sorted from blood. The subset here: CD45RA-negative fraction.

This chain's CDR3 is CAWRPRQYGYTF. Written as DNA, the CDR3 is TGTGCCTGGAGACCTCGACAGTATGGCTACACCTTC. The chain joins TRBV30 to TRBJ1-2, with D perhaps TRBD1 (5 bases). The ends were cut back, 3 bases at V and 5 bases at J, with 10 bases in the middle. The CDR3 is 12 amino acids. CDR1 and CDR2 (germline): GTSNPN, SVGIG (reference sequence).